This entry lists 29 T cell receptor beta chains sequenced from one sample in a study of cytomegalovirus exposure and HLA in healthy donors. Repertoires were generated with immunoSEQ multiplex PCR, while TCRdb's copy carries only in-frame clones and drops some. In the table there are 110,000 to 150,000 clones, 85% to 90% of which are singletons. The sequenced sample consisted of PBMCs. Receptors were obtained from a woman between 18 and 29 years old in good health and CMV-seropositive.

V and J are TRBV27 and TRBJ2-3; 9 bases fit TRBD2. Germline V CDR1 and CDR2: MNHEY, SMNVEV (reference sequence). The CDR3 is 15 residues long. The trim removed 5 bases at V and 4 bases at J, leaving 7 bases unmatched. For the CDR3, the DNA is TGTGCCAGCAGTCGCGGGGGGGCCGGGGCAGATACGCAGTATTTT. Amino acid sequence: CASSRGGAGADTQYF.

The V and J genes are TRBV9 and TRBJ1-1; possible D gene TRBD1, 5 bases. Germline-derived CDR1 and CDR2 are SGDLS and YYNGEE. The CDR3 runs 14 residues. Between the trimmed V and J ends, which lost 4 bases and 1 base, there was a span of 11 bases. The CDR3 DNA sequence: TGTGCCAGCAGCTTGACAGCTGCGAACACTGAAGCTTTCTTT. It specifies CASSLTAANTEAFF.

The J gene is TRBJ1-6, the V gene TRBV30; weak D call: TRBD1 (6 bases). V lost 3 bases and J lost 14, with 14 bases in between. The V gene's germline CDR1 is GTSNPN and CDR2 SVGIG (reference sequence). The CDR3 contains 12 residues. The CDR3 sequence: CAWRQGKETLHF. In DNA, the CDR3 is TGTGCCTGGAGGCAGGGGAAGGAGACCCTCCACTTT. Looking up the rest from reference TRBV30 and TRBJ1-6 gives the full variable domain: SQTIHQWPATLVQPVGSPLSLECTVEGTSNPNLYWYRQAAGRGLQLLFYSVGIGQISSEVPQNLSASRPQDRQFILSSKKLLLSDSGFYLCAWRQGKETLHFGNGTRLTVT.

The sample holds a few counts of this clone. The rearrangement uses TRBV15 and TRBJ2-6, with TRBD1 matching over 12 bases. Germline loops: CDR1 LNHNV, CDR2 YYDKDF (reference sequence). The ends lost 3 bases at V and 3 bases at J; junction bases unmatched: 3. The CDR3 is 17 amino acids. CDR3 DNA: TGTGCCACCAGCAGGGGACAGGGGGCTCTTGGGGCCAACGTCCTGACTTTC. This sequence encodes CATSRGQGALGANVLTF.

The genes are TRBV5-1 and TRBJ2-2; no definite D call. This CDR3 is built from 11 residues. The germline CDR1 and CDR2 sequences are SGHRS and YFSETQ. Between the trimmed V and J ends, which lost 7 bases and 3 bases, there was a span of 4 bases. The CDR3 coding sequence is TGCGCCAGCCGTTACACCGGGGAGCTGTTTTTT. This sequence encodes CASRYTGELFF.

This rearrangement joins TRBV5-1 to TRBJ2-7; 9 positions match TRBD2. The trim removed 0 bases at V and 7 bases at J, leaving 17 bases unmatched. Per germline, CDR1 SGHRS and CDR2 YFSETQ. The CDR3 has 18 amino acids. CDR3: CASSLALAGNDLPREQYF. In nucleotides, the CDR3 is TGCGCCAGCAGCTTGGCTCTAGCGGGAAATGATCTACCTAGAGAGCAGTACTTC.

This clone was detected once. This chain uses TRBV13 with TRBJ2-3; the D gene is possibly TRBD1 (5 bases). Trimming cost V 5 bases and J 3 bases, with 12 bases left between them. In germline, CDR1 is PRHDT, CDR2 FYEKMQ (reference sequence). The CDR3 runs 14 residues. In DNA, the CDR3 is TGTGCCAGCAGCCGTCAAGGGGTTACAGATACGCAGTATTTT. Translating it yields CASSRQGVTDTQYF.

This chain uses TRBV4-1 with TRBJ1-1; possibly TRBD1 for D (5 bases). V lost 1 base, J lost 0 bases, and 15 bases lay in between. The length of the CDR3 is 17 residues. Germline-derived CDR1 and CDR2 are MGHRA and YSYEKL. The CDR3 protein is CASSQGGSRFMNTEAFF. The CDR3 nucleotides read TGCGCCAGCAGCCAAGGGGGCAGCCGTTTTATGAACACTGAAGCTTTCTTT.

The chain has TRBV28 and TRBJ2-3; TRBD2 matches 9 bases. CDR1 and CDR2 (germline): MDHEN, SYDVKM. Losses at the gene ends were 2 bases for V and 4 bases for J; bases not matched to a gene: 16. The CDR3 has 19 amino acids. The CDR3 bases are TGTGCCAGCAGTTTAGGCGGCGGGGGGGCCGGGGTTAGGGCAGATACGCAGTATTTT. As protein: CASSLGGGGAGVRADTQYF.

CDR3 coding DNA: TGTGCCAGCAAAAGCCCTACCGACAGGGGTAATGAGCAGTTCTTC. This gives the protein CASKSPTDRGNEQFF. The chain has TRBV6-6 and TRBJ2-1, with TRBD1 matching over 8 bases. Germline CDR1 MNHNY, CDR2 SVGAGI (reference sequence). This CDR3 contains 15 residues. J lost 7 bases, V lost 7 bases, and 12 bases had no gene match.

This CDR3 is CASSSRLGGHEQYF. DNA of the CDR3: TGTGCCAGCAGTTCCCGATTGGGGGGGCACGAGCAGTACTTC. This rearrangement joins TRBV28 to TRBJ2-7; D may be TRBD2 (7 bases). This CDR3 comprises 14 residues. The germline V and J ends were trimmed by 4 bases and 5 bases, with 15 bases remaining between them. CDR1 and CDR2 from the germline V gene are MDHEN and SYDVKM.

The rearrangement joins TRBV2 to TRBJ1-1, with D uncertain. The germline gives CDR1 SNHLY, CDR2 FYNNEI. V was pared by 2 bases and J by 4 bases, with 11 bases between. CDR3 length equals 14 residues. CDR3: CASSEIPGSTEAFF. CDR3 nucleotides: TGTGCCAGCAGTGAAATCCCGGGGAGCACTGAAGCTTTCTTT.

This clone was seen only once. This chain links TRBV11-2 with TRBJ2-3, with D uncertain. Germline-derived CDR1 and CDR2 are SGHAT and FQNNGV. V was clipped by 0 bases and J by 2 bases, with 12 bases between them. This CDR3 region has 16 residues. Here the CDR3 DNA reads TGTGCCAGCAGCTTAGAGATCCGGTCTTACACAGATACGCAGTATTTT. It codes for CASSLEIRSYTDTQYF.

The V gene is TRBV5-1, the J gene TRBJ2-1; D may be TRBD2 (6 bases). CDR1 and CDR2 (germline): SGHRS, YFSETQ. The length of the CDR3 is 14 residues. Trimming pared 0 bases from V and 9 bases from J, leaving 13 bases between. This CDR3 reads CASSLVPLAIEQFF. CDR3 nucleotides: TGCGCCAGCAGCTTGGTCCCTCTAGCGATTGAGCAGTTCTTC.

This chain links TRBV4-1 with TRBJ2-2; tentatively, D is TRBD2 (6 bases). This CDR3 has 17 residues. Germline V gene data show CDR1 as MGHRA and CDR2 as YSYEKL. The V gene lost 0 bases and the J gene lost 0 bases, with 11 bases spanning the gap. This CDR3 is CASSQERDGTNTGELFF. The CDR3, as DNA: TGCGCCAGCAGCCAAGAGCGGGACGGTACGAACACCGGGGAGCTGTTTTTT.

This clone appeared a few times. The chain uses TRBV6-5 and TRBJ1-1, with TRBD1 identical over 7 bases. Germline CDR1 is MNHEY and CDR2 is SVGAGI. Trimming removed 5 bases from V and 1 base from J; junction bases left unmatched: 4. The CDR3 has 14 amino acids. The CDR3 reads CASSLRTGNTEAFF. CDR3 coding DNA: TGTGCCAGCAGTCTCCGGACAGGGAACACTGAAGCTTTCTTT.

The CDR3 spells CASKSLTGASTDTQYF. The DNA of the CDR3 is TGTGCCAGCAAATCTTTAACAGGCGCTAGCACAGATACGCAGTATTTT. The rearrangement joins TRBV7-6 to TRBJ2-3; weak D call: TRBD1 (5 bases). The ends were cut back, 7 bases at V and 0 bases at J, with 17 bases in the middle. Germline loops: CDR1 SGHVS, CDR2 FNYEAQ. The CDR3 extends over 16 amino acids.

The J gene is TRBJ2-7, the V gene TRBV18; D gene uncertain. The CDR3 totals 13 residues. The germline V and J ends were trimmed by 2 bases and 3 bases, with 8 bases remaining between them. Germline CDR1 KGHSH, CDR2 LQKENI. The CDR3 loop is CASSPGSDYEQYF. The CDR3 nucleotides read TGTGCCAGCTCACCAGGAAGCGACTACGAGCAGTACTTC.

This clone was seen a single time. The rearrangement links TRBV30 to TRBJ1-1; the D gene is possibly TRBD1 (6 bases). The germline V and J ends were trimmed by 4 bases and 7 bases, with 13 bases remaining between them. Germline lookup yields CDR1 GTSNPN and CDR2 SVGIG (reference sequence). CDR3 size: 12 residues. The CDR3: CAWTYGQSEAFF. Here the CDR3 DNA reads TGTGCCTGGACCTACGGACAGAGTGAAGCTTTCTTT.

The count of this clone is one. The chain links TRBV6-1 to TRBJ2-7; TRBD2 is a possible D gene (5 bases). CDR1 MNHNS and CDR2 SASEGT come from the germline V gene. V was shortened by 6 bases and J by 0 bases, with 15 bases between the two germline ends. The CDR3 contains 15 residues. The CDR3 DNA reads TGTGCCAGCAGACGGACGGTCGGGAACTCCTACGAGCAGTACTTC. It codes for CASRRTVGNSYEQYF.

The chain couples TRBV15 to TRBJ1-4; 8 nucleotides line up with TRBD1. The CDR3 extends over 14 amino acids. Germline V gene lookup returns CDR1 LNHNV and CDR2 YYDKDF (reference sequence). V gave up 6 bases and J gave up 8 bases; unmatched junction bases: 8. CDR3 bases: TGTGCCACCAGACTAGACAGGGGAGGCGAAAAACTGTTTTTT. It is translated as CATRLDRGGEKLFF.

DNA for the CDR3: TGTGCCAGCAGTGGGAAGCGGGGGCCCCCCGGGCAGTTCTTC. Amino acid sequence: CASSGKRGPPGQFF. J is TRBJ2-1 and V is TRBV2; 8 nucleotides line up with TRBD2. With V trimmed by 4 bases and J by 12 bases, 11 bases remained unmatched. CDR3 length: 14 amino acids. CDR1 and CDR2 from the germline V gene are SNHLY and FYNNEI.

The chain uses TRBV5-6 and TRBJ2-4, with TRBD1 identical over 8 bases. This CDR3 comprises 19 residues. After removal of 0 bases from V and 1 base from J, the junction contained 12 bases not matched to a gene. Germline CDR1 and CDR2: SGHDT and YYEEEE. As DNA, the CDR3 is TGTGCCAGCAGCTTGGAGGGACAGGCCCCCGGGCGCGCCAAAAACATTCAGTACTTC. Translating gives CASSLEGQAPGRAKNIQYF.

V is TRBV30 and J is TRBJ2-1; weak D call: TRBD1 (6 bases). This CDR3 contains 16 residues. Trimming stripped 0 bases from V and 3 bases from J, with 15 bases between. Germline CDR1 GTSNPN, CDR2 SVGIG (reference sequence). The CDR3 region has the DNA TGTGCCTGGAGTGTACGTGGACAGCTATTCTACAATGAGCAGTTCTTC. Translating gives CAWSVRGQLFYNEQFF.

The V gene is TRBV6-5, the J gene TRBJ2-1; TRBD2 might be the D (7 bases). Germline-derived CDR1 and CDR2 are MNHEY and SVGAGI. The CDR3 totals 14 residues. The V end lost 0 bases, the J end lost 8 bases, and 11 bases lay between the germline ends. CDR3: CASSYSGGADEQFF. The CDR3 DNA follows: TGTGCCAGCAGTTACTCGGGGGGGGCAGATGAGCAGTTCTTC.

This chain joins TRBV12-5 and TRBJ2-1; perhaps TRBD1 as D (5 bases). In germline, CDR1 is LGHNT, CDR2 FRNRAP. Trimming left V 0 bases short and J 9 bases short, with 15 bases between. CDR3 length equals 15 residues. The CDR3 bases are TGTGCTAGTGGTTTGGTACTCAGGGAAATTGGTGAGCAGTTCTTC. It specifies CASGLVLREIGEQFF.

The rearrangement links TRBV28 to TRBJ1-2; possibly TRBD1 for D (5 bases). The ends were cut back, 4 bases at V and 6 bases at J, with 15 bases in the middle. This CDR3 is built from 14 residues. CDR1 and CDR2 from the germline V gene are MDHEN and SYDVKM. The chain's CDR3 is CASSSRGGYHGYTF. The CDR3 coding sequence is TGTGCCAGCAGTTCACGGGGGGGATATCATGGCTACACCTTC.

The genes are TRBV5-1 and TRBJ1-2; 9 bases map to TRBD1. In germline, CDR1 is SGHRS, CDR2 YFSETQ. V shed 0 bases, J shed 8 bases, and the junction held 8 bases outside the gene matches. The CDR3 runs 15 residues. CDR3 nucleotides: TGCGCCAGCAGCTTGGGGCCCCCACAGGGGGCCGGCTACACCTTC. Amino acid sequence: CASSLGPPQGAGYTF.

The chain uses TRBV9 and TRBJ2-1, with D possibly TRBD2 on 6 matching bases. Trimming pared 0 bases from V and 3 bases from J, leaving 13 bases between. The CDR3 length is 16 residues. Germline V gives CDR1 SGDLS, CDR2 YYNGEE. CDR3 protein: CASSVGSSGNYNEQFF. In DNA form, the CDR3 reads TGTGCCAGCAGCGTAGGGAGTAGCGGCAACTACAATGAGCAGTTCTTC.